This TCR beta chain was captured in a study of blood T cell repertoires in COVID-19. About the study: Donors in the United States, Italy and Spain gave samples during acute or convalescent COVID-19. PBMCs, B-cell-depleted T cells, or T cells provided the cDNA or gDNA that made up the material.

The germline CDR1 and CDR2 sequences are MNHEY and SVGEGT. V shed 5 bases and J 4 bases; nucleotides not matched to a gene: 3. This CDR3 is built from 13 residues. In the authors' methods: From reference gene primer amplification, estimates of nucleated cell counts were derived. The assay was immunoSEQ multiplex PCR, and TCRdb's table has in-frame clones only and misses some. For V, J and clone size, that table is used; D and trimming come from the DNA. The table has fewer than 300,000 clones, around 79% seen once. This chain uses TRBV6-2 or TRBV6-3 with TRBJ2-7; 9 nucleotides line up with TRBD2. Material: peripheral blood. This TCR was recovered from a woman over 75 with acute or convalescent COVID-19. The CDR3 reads CASSRSGGYEQYF. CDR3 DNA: TGTGCCAGCAGTCGAAGCGGGGGGTACGAGCAGTACTTC.